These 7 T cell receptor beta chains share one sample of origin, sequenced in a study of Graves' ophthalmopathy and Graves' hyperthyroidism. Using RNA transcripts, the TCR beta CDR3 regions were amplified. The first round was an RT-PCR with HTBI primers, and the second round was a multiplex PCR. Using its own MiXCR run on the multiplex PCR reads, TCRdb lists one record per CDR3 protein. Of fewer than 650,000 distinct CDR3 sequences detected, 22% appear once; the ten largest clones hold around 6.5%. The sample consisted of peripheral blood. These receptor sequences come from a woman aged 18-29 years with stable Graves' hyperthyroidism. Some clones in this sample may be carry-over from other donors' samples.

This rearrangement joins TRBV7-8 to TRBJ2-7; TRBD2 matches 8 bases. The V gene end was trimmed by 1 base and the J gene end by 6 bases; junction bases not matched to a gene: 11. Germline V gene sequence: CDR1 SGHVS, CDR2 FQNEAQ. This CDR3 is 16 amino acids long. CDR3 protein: CASSLDSGTRTGEQYF. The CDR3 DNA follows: TGTGCCAGCAGCTTAGACAGTGGGACTAGAACTGGCGAGCAGTACTTC.

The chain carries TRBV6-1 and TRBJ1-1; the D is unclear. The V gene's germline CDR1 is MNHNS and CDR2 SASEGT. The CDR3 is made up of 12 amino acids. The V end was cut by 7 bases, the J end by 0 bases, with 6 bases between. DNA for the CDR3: TGTGCCAGCATGGGTATGAACACTGAAGCTTTCTTT. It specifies CASMGMNTEAFF.

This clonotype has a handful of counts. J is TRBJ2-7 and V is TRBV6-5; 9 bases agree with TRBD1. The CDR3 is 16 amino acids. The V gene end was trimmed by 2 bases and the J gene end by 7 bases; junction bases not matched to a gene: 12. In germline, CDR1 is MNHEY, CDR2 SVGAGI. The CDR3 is CASSYLPGQGFGEQYF. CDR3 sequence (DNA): TGTGCCAGCAGTTACCTCCCGGGACAGGGCTTCGGGGAGCAGTACTTC.

The CDR3 DNA sequence: TGTGCCAGCATTCGTAGCGGGGGGGCCAAAGAGCAGTACTTC. This sequence encodes CASIRSGGAKEQYF. This chain joins TRBV12-3 or TRBV12-4 and TRBJ2-7; TRBD2 matches at 11 bases. After removal of 7 bases from V and 7 bases from J, the junction contained 9 bases not matched to a gene. The CDR3 runs 14 residues.

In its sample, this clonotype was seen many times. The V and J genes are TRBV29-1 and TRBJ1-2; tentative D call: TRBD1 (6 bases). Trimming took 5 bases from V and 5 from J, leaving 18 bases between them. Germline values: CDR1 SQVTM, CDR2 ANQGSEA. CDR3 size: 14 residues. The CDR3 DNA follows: TGCAGCGTTACCCAGGGACGGGACACTTATGGCTACACCTTC. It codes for CSVTQGRDTYGYTF.

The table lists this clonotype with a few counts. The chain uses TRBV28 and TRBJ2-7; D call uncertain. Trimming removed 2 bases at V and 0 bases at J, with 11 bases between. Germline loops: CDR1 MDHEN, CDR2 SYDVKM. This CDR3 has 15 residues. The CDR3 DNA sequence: TGTGCCAGCAGTTTAAAGGGCGCCAACTCCTACGAGCAGTACTTC. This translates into CASSLKGANSYEQYF.

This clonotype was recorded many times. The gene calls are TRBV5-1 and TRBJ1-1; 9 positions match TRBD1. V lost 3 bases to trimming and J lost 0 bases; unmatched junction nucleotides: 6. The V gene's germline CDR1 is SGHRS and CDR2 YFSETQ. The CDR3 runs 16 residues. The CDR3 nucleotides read TGCGCCAGCAGCTGGGGACAGGGCCAAGTGAACACTGAAGCTTTCTTT. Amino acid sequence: CASSWGQGQVNTEAFF.